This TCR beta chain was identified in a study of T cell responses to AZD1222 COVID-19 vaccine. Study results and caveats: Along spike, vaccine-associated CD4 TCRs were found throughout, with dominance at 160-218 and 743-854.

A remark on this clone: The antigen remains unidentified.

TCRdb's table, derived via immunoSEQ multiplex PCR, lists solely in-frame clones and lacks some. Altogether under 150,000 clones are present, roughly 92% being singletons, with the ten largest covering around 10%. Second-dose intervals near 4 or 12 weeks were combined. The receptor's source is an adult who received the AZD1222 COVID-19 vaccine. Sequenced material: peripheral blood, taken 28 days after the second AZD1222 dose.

For the CDR3, the DNA is TGTGCCAGTACAATCGACAGGGGCCTCACTGGGGCCAACGTCCTGACTTTC. This translates into CASTIDRGLTGANVLTF. The V call is TRBV19, the J call TRBJ2-6, with 8 nucleotides matching TRBD1. V lost 7 bases, J lost 2 bases, and 10 bases stayed unmatched. This CDR3 region has 17 residues. Germline V gives CDR1 LNHDA, CDR2 SQIVND (reference sequence).